What follows describes a single T cell receptor (beta chain). The antigen is unknown. Sequenced by immunoSEQ multiplex PCR; TCRdb stores in-frame clones only, minus some. The profile shows 150,000 to 200,000 clones, approximately 85% of them singletons. This sample is part of a study of cytomegalovirus exposure and HLA in healthy donors. General study results and limits: According to reports, the classifier identified cytomegalovirus status with high specificity and sensitivity. Rare sequences made up most TCRs, while some public TCRs were found in many donors. The finding came from a later analysis; first-cohort TCR clusters tended to co-occur in the roughly 110 validation repertoires. Cytomegalovirus association was listed for 164 TCR beta chains.

The CDR3 has 15 amino acids. V shed 5 bases, J shed 8 bases, and the junction held 6 bases outside the gene matches. The germline CDR1 and CDR2 sequences are MNHEY and SVGAGI. V is TRBV6-5 and J is TRBJ2-1; 13 bases are a match to TRBD2. The sequence was collected from a young woman in good health and CMV-seronegative. The sequenced sample was PBMCs. CDR3 sequence reads: CASSPTSGRAHEQFF. The CDR3 DNA follows: TGTGCCAGCAGTCCAACTAGCGGGAGGGCCCATGAGCAGTTCTTC.